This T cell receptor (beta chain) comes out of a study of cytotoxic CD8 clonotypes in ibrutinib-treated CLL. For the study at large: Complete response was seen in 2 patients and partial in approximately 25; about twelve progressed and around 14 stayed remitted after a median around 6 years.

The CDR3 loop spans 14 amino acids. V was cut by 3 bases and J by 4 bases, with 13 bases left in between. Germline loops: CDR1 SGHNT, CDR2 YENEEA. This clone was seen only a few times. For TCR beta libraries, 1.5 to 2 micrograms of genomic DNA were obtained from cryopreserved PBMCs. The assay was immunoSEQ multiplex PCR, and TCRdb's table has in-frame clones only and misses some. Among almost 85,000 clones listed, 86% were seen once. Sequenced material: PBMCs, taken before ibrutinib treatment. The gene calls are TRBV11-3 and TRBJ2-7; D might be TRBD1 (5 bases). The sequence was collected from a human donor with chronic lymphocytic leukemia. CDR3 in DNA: TGTGCCAGCAGCTTCAGGGATTTTGGGTACGAGCAGTACTTC. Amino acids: CASSFRDFGYEQYF.